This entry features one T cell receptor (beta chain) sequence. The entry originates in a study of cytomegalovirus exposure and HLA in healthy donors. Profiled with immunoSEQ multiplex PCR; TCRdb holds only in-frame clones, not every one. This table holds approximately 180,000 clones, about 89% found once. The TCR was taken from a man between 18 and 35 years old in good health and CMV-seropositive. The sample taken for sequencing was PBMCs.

The CDR3 loop is CASGDRRITGELFF. The CDR3 coding sequence is TGTGCCAGCGGCGACAGGAGAATCACCGGGGAGCTGTTTTTT. The rearrangement joins TRBV28 to TRBJ2-2; D perhaps matches TRBD1 (6 bases). CDR1 is MDHEN, CDR2 SYDVKM, per germline. The CDR3 runs to 14 residues. Trimming left V 8 bases short and J 4 bases short, with 14 bases between. Full variable domain (missing parts from reference TRBV28 and TRBJ2-2): DVKVTQSSRYLVKRTGEKVFLECVQDMDHENMFWYRQDPGLGLRLIYFSYDVKMKEKGDIPEGYSVSREKKERFSLILESASTNQTSMYLCASGDRRITGELFFGEGSRLTVL.